This T cell receptor beta chain was captured by sequencing in a study of OX40 agonist ivuxolimab in advanced cancers. Study-level points and caveats: Researchers report that CD8+ T cells had, on average, more expanded clones than CD4+. No antigen was identified for the clonally expanded peripheral T cells. Clonal expansion was seen in CD4+ and CD8+ blood T cells by week 6 at 0.1 to 3.0 mg/kg. Certain nonresponding patients likewise had low normalized T-cell clonal expansion.

Method: immunoSEQ multiplex PCR; TCRdb's copy keeps in-frame clones and lacks some. Here the sample spans about 18,000 clones, about 80% being singletons. Worth noting for this clone: Its antigen is not identified.

The sequence was obtained from an adult with an advanced solid tumor such as melanoma, head and neck, liver or kidney cancer. Sequenced material: CD4+ or CD8+ T cells sorted from blood, taken in a trial of the OX40 agonist ivuxolimab.

CDR3 region: CASSQETGTSYEQYF. CDR3 bases: TGTGCCAGCAGCCAAGAGACAGGGACCTCCTACGAGCAGTACTTC. The chain has TRBV4-2 and TRBJ2-7; 7 bases map to TRBD1. Trimming removed 0 bases from V and 0 bases from J; junction bases left unmatched: 2. The length of the CDR3 is 15 residues. Looked up from germline, CDR1 is LGHNA and CDR2 is YNFKEQ.